This entry is about one T cell receptor (beta chain). There is no known antigen for this receptor. Per-base quality was not reported, and no clone a single base away is much larger than it. This specimen comes from a study of identical twins (dated by TCRdb to the mid-2010s). Regarding the complete study: The study deep-sequenced TCR alpha and beta repertoires from monozygotic twins, unrelated adults of various ages and cord blood to test whether fetal clonotypes persist. Replicate twin experiments were performed at different times using different library preparation protocols to rule out contamination.

The paper as a whole reports these results and caveats: Abundant cord blood beta clonotypes carried fewer insertions; young adult naive repertoires showed a weaker similar trend, while memory repertoires showed none. Compared with coincidental sharing between unrelated individuals, out-of-frame TCR alpha sequences shared between twins had an excess of sequences with low generation probability. Out-of-frame TCR alpha sharing in monozygotic twins was systematically underestimated by recombination models, whereas sharing between unrelated individuals was in agreement with the recombination models. In beta out-of-frame sequences, excess twin sharing was weaker, because having fewer shared sequences lowered the signal-to-noise ratio. Zero-insertion analyses could be partly confounded by invariant T cells such as MAIT and iNKT, although diverse VJ usage argued against such confounding for most clonotypes. Because the same donors could not be followed over many years, the conclusions depended on cross-sectional statistical analysis.

The receptor library was made with 5' RACE. Sequencing relied on an Illumina HiSeq 2000. A universal primer binding site was added through template switching, and the final cDNA carried a unique molecular identifier so that TCR cDNA molecules could be counted accurately. First-strand cDNA for TCR alpha and beta chains was synthesized from specific primers in the conserved constant-segment region. Each cDNA library was double barcoded, with a SMART-Mk sample barcode plus Illumina barcodes, to control for contamination. TruSeq adapter sequences and Illumina sample barcodes were added in two successive PCR steps. Sequencing of the TCR alpha and beta cDNA libraries was done on the Illumina HiSeq platform using custom primers. As for the original processing: MiGEC processed the raw reads to extract unique molecular identifiers, while MiXCR was used to determine the CDR3 positions. For each individual, recombination models were inferred using an EM algorithm with the repgenHMM and IGoR tools. Shared clonotypes were analyzed with the tcR package in R, and sharing was normalized by the product of cloneset sizes. To study raw recombination without the effects of thymic and clonal selection, out-of-frame nonproductive sequences were analyzed. Using fastp trimming at Q25 and MiXCR clonotype assembly, TCRdb reanalyzed the public sequencing data and kept in-frame beta chains. Rows with one shared CDR3 protein collapse into an entry with the most common genes and DNA. The V and J calls follow TCRdb's processing rather than the paper's. The sample contains about 530,000 distinct CDR3 sequences, about 20% of them found a single time. Jointly, the top ten make up approximately 0.49% of the sample.

Every donor was a healthy Caucasian. The twin cohort consisted of three pairs of female monozygotic twins, all aged roughly 18 to 30 years. Positive isolation kits from Invitrogen were used to isolate the CD4+ and CD8+ T cell populations. The germline V gene gives CDR1 as SGHRS and CDR2 as YFSETQ. The CDR3 covers 16 residues, taking in both the cysteine and the phenylalanine. The kept DNA is CDR3 alone, 48 bases in frame from the first base. Trimmed from V: 5 bases; trimmed from J: 0 bases; junction bases lacking a gene match: 8. This same sample was also taken into another study, of yellow fever vaccine responses in identical twins. As the second publication notes: The T cell response to vaccination in identical twins was reported by the authors to appear partly convergent and partly personalized. Focusing on identical twins, the study followed the T cell clones that responded to the vaccine, and did so with precision.

Rearrangement joined TRBV5-1 to TRBJ2-4, and 7 bases in between align with TRBD1. Sequenced input: CD4+ T cells sorted from blood. This sequence originates from a woman aged 18-29 years in good health. Read as DNA, the sequence is TGCGCCAGCAGGTCTGACAGGGACATAGCCAAAAACATTCAGTACTTC. Translated, this gives CASRSDRDIAKNIQYF.